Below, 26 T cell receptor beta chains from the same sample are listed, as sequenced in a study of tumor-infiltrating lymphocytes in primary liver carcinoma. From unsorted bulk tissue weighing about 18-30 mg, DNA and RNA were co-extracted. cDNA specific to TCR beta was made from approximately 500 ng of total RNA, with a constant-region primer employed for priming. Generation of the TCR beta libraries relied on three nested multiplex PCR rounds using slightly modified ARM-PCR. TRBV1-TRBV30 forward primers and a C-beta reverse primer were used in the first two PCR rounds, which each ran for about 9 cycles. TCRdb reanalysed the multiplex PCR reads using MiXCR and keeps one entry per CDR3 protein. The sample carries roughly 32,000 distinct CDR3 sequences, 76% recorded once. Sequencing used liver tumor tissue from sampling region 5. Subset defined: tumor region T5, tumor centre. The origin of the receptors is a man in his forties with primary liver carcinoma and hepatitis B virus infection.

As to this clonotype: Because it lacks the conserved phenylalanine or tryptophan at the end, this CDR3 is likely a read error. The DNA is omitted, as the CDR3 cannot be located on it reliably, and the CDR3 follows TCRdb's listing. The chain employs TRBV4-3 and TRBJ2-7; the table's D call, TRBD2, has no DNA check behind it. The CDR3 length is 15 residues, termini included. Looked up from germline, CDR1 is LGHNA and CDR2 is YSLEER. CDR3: CASSQDRETPYEQYL.

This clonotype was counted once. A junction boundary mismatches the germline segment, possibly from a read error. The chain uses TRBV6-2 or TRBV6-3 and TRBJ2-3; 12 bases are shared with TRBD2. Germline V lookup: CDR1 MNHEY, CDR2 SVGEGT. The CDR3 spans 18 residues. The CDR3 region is CTSSFIRLAGAGANTQYF. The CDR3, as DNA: TGTACCAGCAGCTTCATCCGACTAGCGGGAGCGGGGGCAAATACGCAGTATTTT.

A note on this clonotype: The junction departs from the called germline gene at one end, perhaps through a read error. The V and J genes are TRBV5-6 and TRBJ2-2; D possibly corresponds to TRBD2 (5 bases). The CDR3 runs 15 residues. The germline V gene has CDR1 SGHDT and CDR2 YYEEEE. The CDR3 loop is CSSSSRTGVTGELFF. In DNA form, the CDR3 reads TGTTCCAGCAGCTCCAGGACTGGGGTGACCGGGGAGCTGTTTTTT. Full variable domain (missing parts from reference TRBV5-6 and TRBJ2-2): DAGVTQSPTHLIKTRGQQVTLRCSPKSGHDTVSWYQQALGQGPQFIFQYYEEEERQRGNFPDRFSGHQFPNYSSELNVNALLLGDSALYLCSSSSRTGVTGELFFGEGSRLTVL.

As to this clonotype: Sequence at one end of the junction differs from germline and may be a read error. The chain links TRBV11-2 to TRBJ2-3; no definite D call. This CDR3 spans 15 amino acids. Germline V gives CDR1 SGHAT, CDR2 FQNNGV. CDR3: CVSSLEHQSTDTEYF. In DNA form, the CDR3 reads TGTGTCAGCAGCCTCGAACACCAAAGCACAGATACGGAGTATTTT. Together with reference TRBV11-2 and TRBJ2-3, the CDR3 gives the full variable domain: EAGVAQSPRYKIIEKRQSVAFWCNPISGHATLYWYQQILGQGPKLLIQFQNNGVVDDSQLPKDRFSAERLKGVDSTLKIQPAKLEDSAVYLCVSSLEHQSTDTEYFGPGTRLTVL.

CDR3: CASSHVTGRTHEQYF. The DNA of the CDR3 is TGTGCCAGCAGCCATGTGACAGGGAGAACCCACGAGCAGTACTTC. The chain links TRBV11-2 to TRBJ2-7; 7 bases map to TRBD1. The CDR3 sequence is 15 residues long. Germline CDR1 is SGHAT and CDR2 is FQNNGV. With V trimmed by 5 bases and J by 5 bases, 12 bases remained unmatched.

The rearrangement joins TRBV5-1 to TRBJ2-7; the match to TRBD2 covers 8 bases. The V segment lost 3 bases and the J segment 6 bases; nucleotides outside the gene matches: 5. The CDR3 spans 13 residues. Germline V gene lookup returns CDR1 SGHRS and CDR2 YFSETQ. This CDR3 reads CASSSGTRVEQYF. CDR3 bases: TGCGCCAGCAGCTCTGGGACTAGGGTCGAGCAGTACTTC.

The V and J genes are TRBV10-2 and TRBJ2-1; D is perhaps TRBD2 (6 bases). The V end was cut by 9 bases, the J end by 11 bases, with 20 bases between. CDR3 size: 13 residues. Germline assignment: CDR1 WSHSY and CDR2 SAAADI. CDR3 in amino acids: CASSLTRLAKQFF. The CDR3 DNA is TGCGCCAGTAGCCTGACTAGGTTGGCTAAGCAGTTCTTC.

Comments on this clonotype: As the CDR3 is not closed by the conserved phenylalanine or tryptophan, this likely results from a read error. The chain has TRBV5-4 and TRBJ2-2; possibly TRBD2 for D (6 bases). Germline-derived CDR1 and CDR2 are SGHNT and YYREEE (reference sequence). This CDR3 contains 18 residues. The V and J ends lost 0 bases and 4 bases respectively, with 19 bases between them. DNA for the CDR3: TGTGCCAGCAGCTTGGCGAGACTAGTGGGAGCGGGCACCGGGGAGCTGTTTATT. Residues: CASSLARLVGAGTGELFI.

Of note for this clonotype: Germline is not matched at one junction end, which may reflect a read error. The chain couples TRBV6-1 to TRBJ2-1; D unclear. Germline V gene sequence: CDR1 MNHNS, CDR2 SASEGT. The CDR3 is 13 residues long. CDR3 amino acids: CACSEALGNELFF. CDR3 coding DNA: TGTGCCTGCAGTGAAGCGCTGGGAAATGAGCTGTTCTTC.

CDR3 sequence: CASSETTGRSGANVLTF. CDR3 DNA: TGTGCCAGCAGTGAGACGACAGGCAGGTCTGGGGCCAACGTCCTGACTTTC. V and J are TRBV2 and TRBJ2-6, with D perhaps matching TRBD1 (6 bases). The germline CDR1 and CDR2 sequences are SNHLY and FYNNEI. The CDR3 spans 17 residues. Between the trimmed V and J ends, which lost 3 bases and 1 base, there was a span of 13 bases.

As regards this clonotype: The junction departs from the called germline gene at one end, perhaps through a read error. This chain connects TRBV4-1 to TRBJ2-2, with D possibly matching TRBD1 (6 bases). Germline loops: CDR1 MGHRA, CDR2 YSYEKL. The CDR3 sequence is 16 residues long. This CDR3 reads CASSPTRTVSIGDLFF. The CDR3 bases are TGCGCCAGCAGCCCAACCCGGACAGTAAGCATCGGGGATCTGTTTTTT.

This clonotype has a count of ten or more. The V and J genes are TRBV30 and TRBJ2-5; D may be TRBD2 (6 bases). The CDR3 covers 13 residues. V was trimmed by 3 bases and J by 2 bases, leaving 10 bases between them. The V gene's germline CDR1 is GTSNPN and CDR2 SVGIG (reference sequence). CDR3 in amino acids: CAWSSGEQETQYF. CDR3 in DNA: TGTGCCTGGAGCTCGGGAGAGCAAGAGACCCAGTACTTC.

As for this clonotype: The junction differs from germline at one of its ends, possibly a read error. CDR3 DNA sequence: TGTGCCATCAGTTTATTCGCTTGGGATGGAGAGCAGCATTTC. Its translation is CAISLFAWDGEQHF. The V and J genes are TRBV28 and TRBJ2-7; no firm D call. Germline V gives CDR1 MDHEN, CDR2 SYDVKM. The CDR3 is made up of 14 amino acids.

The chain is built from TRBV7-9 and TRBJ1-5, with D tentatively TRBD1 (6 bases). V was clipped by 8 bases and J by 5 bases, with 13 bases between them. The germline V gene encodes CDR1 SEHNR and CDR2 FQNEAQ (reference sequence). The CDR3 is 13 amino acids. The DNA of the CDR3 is TGTGCCAGCGAGGGGACACTAGATCAGCCCCAGCATTTT. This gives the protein CASEGTLDQPQHF.

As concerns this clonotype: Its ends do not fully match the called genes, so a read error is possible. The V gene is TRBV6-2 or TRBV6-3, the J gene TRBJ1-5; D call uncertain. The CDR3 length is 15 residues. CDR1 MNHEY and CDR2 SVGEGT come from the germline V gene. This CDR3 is CASTLDTYSNQAQQF. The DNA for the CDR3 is TGTGCCAGCACCCTCGACACTTATAGCAATCAGGCCCAGCAATTT.

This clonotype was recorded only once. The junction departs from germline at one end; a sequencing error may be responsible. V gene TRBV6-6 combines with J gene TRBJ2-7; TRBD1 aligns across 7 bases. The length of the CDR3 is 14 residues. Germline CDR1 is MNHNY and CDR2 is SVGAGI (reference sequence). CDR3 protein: CTSNPGQVGYEQYF. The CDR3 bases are TGTACCAGCAACCCAGGACAGGTGGGCTATGAGCAGTACTTT.

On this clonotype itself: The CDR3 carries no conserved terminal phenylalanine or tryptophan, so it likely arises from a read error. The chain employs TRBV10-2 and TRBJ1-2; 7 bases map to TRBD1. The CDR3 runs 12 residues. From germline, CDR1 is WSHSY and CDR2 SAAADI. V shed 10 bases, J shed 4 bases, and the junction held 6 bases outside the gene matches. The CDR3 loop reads CANTGTAYGYTL. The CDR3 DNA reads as TGCGCCAACACCGGGACAGCCTATGGCTACACCTTG.

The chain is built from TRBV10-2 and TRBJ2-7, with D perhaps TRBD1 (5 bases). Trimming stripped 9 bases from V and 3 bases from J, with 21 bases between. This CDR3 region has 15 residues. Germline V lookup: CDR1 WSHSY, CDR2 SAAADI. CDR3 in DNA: TGCGCCAGTAACCGTGGACAAGGGGCGATCTACGAGCAGTACTTC. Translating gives CASNRGQGAIYEQYF.

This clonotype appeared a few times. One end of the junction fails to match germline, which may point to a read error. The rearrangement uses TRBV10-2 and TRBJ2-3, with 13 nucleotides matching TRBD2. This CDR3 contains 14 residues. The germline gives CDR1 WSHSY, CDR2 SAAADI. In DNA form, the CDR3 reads TGCGCCAGCAGACTAGCGGGAGGGACAGGTACGCAGTATTTT. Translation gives CASRLAGGTGTQYF.

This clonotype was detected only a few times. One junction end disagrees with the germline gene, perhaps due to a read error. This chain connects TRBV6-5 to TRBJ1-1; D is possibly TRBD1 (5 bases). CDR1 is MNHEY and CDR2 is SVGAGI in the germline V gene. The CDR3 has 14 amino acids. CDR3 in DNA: TGTGCCAGCAGATCCGGGACGCTGGACACTGAAGCCTTCTTT. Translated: CASRSGTLDTEAFF.

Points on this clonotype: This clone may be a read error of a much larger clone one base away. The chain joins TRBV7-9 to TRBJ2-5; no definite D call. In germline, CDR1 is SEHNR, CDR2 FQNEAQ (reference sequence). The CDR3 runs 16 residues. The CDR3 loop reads CVSSFGITRYQETQYF. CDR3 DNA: TGTGTCAGCAGCTTTGGTATTACTCGGTACCAAGAGACCCAGTACTTC.

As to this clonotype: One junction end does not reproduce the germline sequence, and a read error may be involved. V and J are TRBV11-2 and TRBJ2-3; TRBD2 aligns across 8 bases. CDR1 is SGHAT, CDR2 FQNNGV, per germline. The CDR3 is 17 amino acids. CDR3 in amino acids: CASSLISGGSNADTQYF. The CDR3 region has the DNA TGTGCCAGCAGCCTAATATCGGGAGGGTCTAACGCAGATACGCAATATTTT.

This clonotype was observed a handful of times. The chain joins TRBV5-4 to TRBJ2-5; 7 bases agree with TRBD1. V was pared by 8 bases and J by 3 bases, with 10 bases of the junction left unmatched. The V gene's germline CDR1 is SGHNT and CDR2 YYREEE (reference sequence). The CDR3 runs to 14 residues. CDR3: CASCQQGPEETQYF. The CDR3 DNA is TGTGCCAGTTGCCAACAGGGGCCGGAAGAGACCCAGTACTTC. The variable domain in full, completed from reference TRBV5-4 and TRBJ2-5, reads ETGVTQSPTHLIKTRGQQVTLRCSSQSGHNTVSWYQQALGQGPQFIFQYYREEENGRGNFPPRFSGLQFPNYSSELNVNALELDDSALYLCASCQQGPEETQYFGPGTRLLVL.

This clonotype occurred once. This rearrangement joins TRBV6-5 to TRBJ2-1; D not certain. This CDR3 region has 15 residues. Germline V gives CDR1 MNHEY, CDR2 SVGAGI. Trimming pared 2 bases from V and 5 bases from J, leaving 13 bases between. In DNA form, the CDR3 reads TGTGCCAGCAGTTACGGAAGTATCTTTAACAATGAGCAGTTCTTC. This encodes CASSYGSIFNNEQFF.

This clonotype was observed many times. In nucleotides, the CDR3 is TGTGCCAGCAGTCCGGGAGCAGCGTACCAAGAGACCCAGTACTTC. It is translated as CASSPGAAYQETQYF. The chain combines TRBV28 with TRBJ2-5; D possibly corresponds to TRBD2 (6 bases). Trimming removed 5 bases at V and 0 bases at J, with 13 bases between. CDR1 MDHEN and CDR2 SYDVKM come from the germline V gene. The length of the CDR3 is 15 residues.

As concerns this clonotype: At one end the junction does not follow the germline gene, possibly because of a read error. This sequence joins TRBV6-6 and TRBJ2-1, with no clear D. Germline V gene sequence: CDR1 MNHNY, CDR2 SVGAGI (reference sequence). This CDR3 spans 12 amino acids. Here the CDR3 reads CASNYVESKQFF. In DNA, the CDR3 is TGTGCCAGCAATTACGTAGAATCTAAGCAGTTCTTC.